This TCR beta chain stems from a study of identical twins. Deletions cut 0 bases from V and 5 bases from J, with 18 bases between. Germline values: CDR1 SQVTM, CDR2 ANQGSEA. CDR3 length: 16 amino acids. A universal primer site was added by template switching, and unique molecular identifiers were carried by the cDNA. TCRdb reanalysed the 5' RACE reads using MiXCR and keeps one entry per CDR3 protein. The sample carries about 890,000 distinct CDR3 sequences, approximately 13% recorded once. This sample was shared with a second study, whose subject was yellow fever vaccine responses in identical twins.

The chain employs TRBV29-1 and TRBJ2-3; perhaps TRBD2 as D (5 bases). This clonotype originated in a woman aged 18-29 years in good health. Sample: PBMCs. DNA for the CDR3: TGCAGCGTTGAAGATAGGGCCCGGGGTAGTCTAGATACGCAGTATTTT. It is translated as CSVEDRARGSLDTQYF.